The present TCR beta chain was sequenced within a study of low-dose radiotherapy and immunotherapy resistance in tumors. Study background: Each fraction for Cohort 1 was 0.5 Gy, given every 2 weeks, and the total came to 6.5 Gy. Intravenous administration to patients comprised nivolumab at 240 mg every two weeks and ipilimumab at 1 mg/kg every six weeks.

This clonotype has ten or more counts. CDR3 size: 13 residues. Losses at the gene ends were 6 bases for V and 1 base for J; bases not matched to a gene: 3. cDNA synthesis used a TRAV/TRBV-specific primer set for both chains. It was with a constant-region primer and a V-primer adapter that TCRs were amplified over approximately 18 PCR cycles. Amplification (by in vitro transcription) was performed on isolated mRNA. One entry per CDR3 protein results from TCRdb running MiXCR on the reads. The data show 75,000 to 95,000 distinct CDR3 sequences, more than 20% seen once. The time point: after trial treatment. Treatment indicated: LDRT plus nivolumab, ipilimumab, low-dose cyclophosphamide and aspirin (RACIN trial).

The receptor was isolated from a female donor with ovarian cancer. The V and J genes are TRBV12-3 or TRBV12-4 and TRBJ2-7; 7 bases agree with TRBD1. Here the sequenced sample was PBMCs, taken after low-dose radiotherapy plus immunotherapy. The CDR3 DNA follows: TGTGCCAGCAGAGCGACAGGGTCCTACGAGCAGTACTTC. Its protein product is CASRATGSYEQYF.